This TCR beta chain was sequenced during a study of vaccination effects on CD4 cells after COVID-19. Study conclusions and caveats: Clones arising from infection and from vaccination showed marked clonal contraction late after vaccination.

Sequenced by immunoSEQ multiplex PCR; TCRdb stores in-frame clones only, minus some. The table lists fewer than 50,000 clones, roughly 79% of them singletons. Ahead of sequencing, the ViraFEST assay grew antigen-specific CD4+ T cells using viral peptide pools. Culture lasted around eleven days before CD4+ T cell isolation. Participants completed two doses of the BNT162b2 or mRNA-1273 vaccine. This clone was counted between two and nine times. What it recognizes is unknown. CDR1 and CDR2 from the germline V gene are LNHDA and SQIVND (reference sequence). The CDR3 runs 14 residues. V lost 5 bases and J 2 bases, leaving 10 bases between the germline ends.

This material consisted of CD4+ T cells from PBMCs cultured with HCoV-NL63 spike peptides, taken after COVID-19 vaccination. This TCR was sampled from a human donor who received a COVID-19 vaccine. Some clones in this sample may be carry-over from other donors' samples. This rearrangement joins TRBV19 to TRBJ1-5; D not certain. For the CDR3, the DNA is TGTGCCAGTAGTCCCGGGTGGGGCAATCAGCCCCAGCATTTT. Translating gives CASSPGWGNQPQHF.